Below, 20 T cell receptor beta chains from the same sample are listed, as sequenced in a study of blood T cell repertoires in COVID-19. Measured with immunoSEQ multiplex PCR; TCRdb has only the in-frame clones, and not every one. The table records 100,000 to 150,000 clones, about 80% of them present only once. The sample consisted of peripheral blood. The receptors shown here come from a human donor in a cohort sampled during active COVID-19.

For the CDR3, the DNA is TGTGCCAGCAGTAATTGGGACAGGGCAACAGATACGCAGTATTTT. Protein sequence: CASSNWDRATDTQYF. The rearrangement joins TRBV27 to TRBJ2-3, with 9 bases aligning to TRBD1. Looked up from germline, CDR1 is MNHEY and CDR2 is SMNVEV (reference sequence). The CDR3 contains 15 residues. Trimming took 5 bases from V and 3 from J; bases not matched to a gene: 6.

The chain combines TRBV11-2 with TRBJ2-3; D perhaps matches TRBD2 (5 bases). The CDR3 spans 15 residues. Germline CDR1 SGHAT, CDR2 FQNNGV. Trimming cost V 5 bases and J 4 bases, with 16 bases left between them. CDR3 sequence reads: CASSPRTPGPDTQYF. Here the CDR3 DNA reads TGTGCCAGCAGCCCCAGGACTCCCGGGCCAGATACGCAGTATTTT.

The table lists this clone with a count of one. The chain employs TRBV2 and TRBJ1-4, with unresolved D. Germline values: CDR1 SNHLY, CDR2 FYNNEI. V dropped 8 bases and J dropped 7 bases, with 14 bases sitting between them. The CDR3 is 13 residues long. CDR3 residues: CASGSEGAEKLFF. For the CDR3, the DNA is TGTGCCAGCGGGTCGGAGGGAGCTGAAAAACTGTTTTTT. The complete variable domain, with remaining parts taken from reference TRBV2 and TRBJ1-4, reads EPEVTQTPSHQVTQMGQEVILRCVPISNHLYFYWYRQILGQKVEFLVSFYNNEISEKSEIFDDQFSVERPDGSNFTLKIRSTKLEDSAMYFCASGSEGAEKLFFGSGTQLSVL.

The CDR3: CASSYPQGFPATEAFF. Here the CDR3 DNA reads TGTGCCAGCAGTTACCCACAGGGGTTTCCGGCCACTGAAGCTTTCTTT. The chain couples TRBV6-2 or TRBV6-3 to TRBJ1-1; 7 nucleotides agree with TRBD1. The CDR3 length is 16 residues. V lost 2 bases and J lost 4; bases outside the gene matches: 10. From germline, CDR1 is MNHEY and CDR2 SVGEGT.

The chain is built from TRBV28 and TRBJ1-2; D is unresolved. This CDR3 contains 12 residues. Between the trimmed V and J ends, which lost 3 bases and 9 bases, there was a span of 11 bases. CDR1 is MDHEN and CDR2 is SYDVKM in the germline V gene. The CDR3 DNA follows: TGTGCCAGCAGTTTGAGGGCCTGGAGCTACACCTTC. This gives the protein CASSLRAWSYTF.

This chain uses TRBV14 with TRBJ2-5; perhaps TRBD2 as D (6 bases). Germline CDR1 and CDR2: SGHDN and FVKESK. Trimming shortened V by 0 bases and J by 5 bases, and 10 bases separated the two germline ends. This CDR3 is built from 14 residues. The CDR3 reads CASSQEAGVETQYF. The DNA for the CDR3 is TGTGCCAGCAGCCAAGAAGCGGGTGTGGAGACCCAGTACTTC.

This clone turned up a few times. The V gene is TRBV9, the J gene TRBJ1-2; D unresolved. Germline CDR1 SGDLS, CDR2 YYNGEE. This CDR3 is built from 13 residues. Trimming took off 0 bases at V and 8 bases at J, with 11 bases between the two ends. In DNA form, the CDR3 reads TGTGCCAGCAGCGTAGCGGGTGCTTTGGGCTACACCTTC. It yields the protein CASSVAGALGYTF.

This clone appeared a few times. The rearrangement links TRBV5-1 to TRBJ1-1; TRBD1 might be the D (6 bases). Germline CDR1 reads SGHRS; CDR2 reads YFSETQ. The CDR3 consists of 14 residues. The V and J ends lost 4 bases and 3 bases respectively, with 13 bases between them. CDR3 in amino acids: CASSREGGDTEAFF. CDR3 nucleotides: TGCGCCAGCAGCCGGGAGGGGGGAGACACTGAAGCTTTCTTT.

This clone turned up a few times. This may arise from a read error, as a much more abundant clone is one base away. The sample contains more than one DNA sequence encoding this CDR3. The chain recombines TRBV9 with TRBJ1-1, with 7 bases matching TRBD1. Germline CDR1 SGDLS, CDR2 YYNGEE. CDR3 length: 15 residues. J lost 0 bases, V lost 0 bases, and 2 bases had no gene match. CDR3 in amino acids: CASSVGDRLNTEAFF. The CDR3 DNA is TGTGCCAGCAGCGTAGGGGACAGATTGAACACTGAAGCTTTCTTT.

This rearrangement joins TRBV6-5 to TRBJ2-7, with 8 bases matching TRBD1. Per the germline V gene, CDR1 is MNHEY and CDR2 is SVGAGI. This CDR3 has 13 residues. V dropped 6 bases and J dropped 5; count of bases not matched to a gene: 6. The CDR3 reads CASRKQGVNEQYF. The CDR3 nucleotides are TGTGCCAGCAGAAAACAGGGGGTCAACGAGCAGTACTTC.

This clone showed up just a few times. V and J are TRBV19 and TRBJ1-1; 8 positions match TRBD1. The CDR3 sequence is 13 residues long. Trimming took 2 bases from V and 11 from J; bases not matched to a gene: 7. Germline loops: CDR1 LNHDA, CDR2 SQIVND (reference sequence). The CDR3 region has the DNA TGTGCCAGTAGTATATCGGCAGGGGGCATGGCTTTCTTT. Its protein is CASSISAGGMAFF. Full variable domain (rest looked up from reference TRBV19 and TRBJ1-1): DGGITQSPKYLFRKEGQNVTLSCEQNLNHDAMYWYRQDPGQGLRLIYYSQIVNDFQKGDIAEGYSVSREKKESFPLTVTSAQKNPTAFYLCASSISAGGMAFFGQGTRLTVV.

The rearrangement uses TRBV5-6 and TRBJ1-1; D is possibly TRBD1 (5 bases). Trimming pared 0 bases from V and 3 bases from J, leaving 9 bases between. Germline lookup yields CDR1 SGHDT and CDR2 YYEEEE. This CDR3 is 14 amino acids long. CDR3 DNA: TGTGCCAGCAGCTTGGCACGGGGGTACACTGAAGCTTTCTTT. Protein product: CASSLARGYTEAFF.

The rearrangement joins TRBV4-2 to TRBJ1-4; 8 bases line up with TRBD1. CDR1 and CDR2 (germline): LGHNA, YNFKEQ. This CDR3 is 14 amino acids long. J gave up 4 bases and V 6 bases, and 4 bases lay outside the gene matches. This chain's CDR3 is CASRDGQGNEKLFF. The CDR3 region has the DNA TGTGCCAGCAGAGATGGACAGGGTAATGAAAAACTGTTTTTT.

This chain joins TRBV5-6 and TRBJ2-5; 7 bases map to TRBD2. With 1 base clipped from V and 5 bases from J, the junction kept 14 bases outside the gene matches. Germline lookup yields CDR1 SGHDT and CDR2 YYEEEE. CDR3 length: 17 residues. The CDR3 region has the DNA TGTGCCAGCAGCTTGAATATCGGCGGGAGCAGTAAGGAGACCCAGTACTTC. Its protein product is CASSLNIGGSSKETQYF.

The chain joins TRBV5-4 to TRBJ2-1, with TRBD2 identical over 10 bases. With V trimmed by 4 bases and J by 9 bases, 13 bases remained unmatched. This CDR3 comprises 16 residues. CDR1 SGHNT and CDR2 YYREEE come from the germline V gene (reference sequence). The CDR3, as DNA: TGTGCCAGCAGCCCGAGGCCTAGCGGGAGTTTGAGTGAGCAGTTCTTC. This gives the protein CASSPRPSGSLSEQFF.

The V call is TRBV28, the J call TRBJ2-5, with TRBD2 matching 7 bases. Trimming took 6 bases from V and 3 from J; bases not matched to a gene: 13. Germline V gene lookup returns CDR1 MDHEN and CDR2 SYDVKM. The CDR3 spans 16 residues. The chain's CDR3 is CASSRPPPLAEETQYF. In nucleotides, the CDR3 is TGTGCCAGCAGCCGCCCGCCCCCTCTAGCGGAAGAGACCCAGTACTTC.

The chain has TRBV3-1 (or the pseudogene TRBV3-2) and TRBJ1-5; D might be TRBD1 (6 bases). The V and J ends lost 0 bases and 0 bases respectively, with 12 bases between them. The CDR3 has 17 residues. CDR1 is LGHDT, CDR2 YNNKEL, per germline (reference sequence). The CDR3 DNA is TGTGCCAGCAGCCAAGAATGCGAGGGACATAGCAATCAGCCCCAGCATTTT. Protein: CASSQECEGHSNQPQHF.

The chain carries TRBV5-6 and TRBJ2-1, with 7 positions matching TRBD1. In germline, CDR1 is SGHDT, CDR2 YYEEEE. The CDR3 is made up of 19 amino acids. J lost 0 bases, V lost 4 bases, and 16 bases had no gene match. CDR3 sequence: CASSPIPTGQASSYNEQFF. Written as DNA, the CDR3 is TGTGCCAGCAGCCCCATCCCCACCGGACAGGCCAGCTCCTACAATGAGCAGTTCTTC.

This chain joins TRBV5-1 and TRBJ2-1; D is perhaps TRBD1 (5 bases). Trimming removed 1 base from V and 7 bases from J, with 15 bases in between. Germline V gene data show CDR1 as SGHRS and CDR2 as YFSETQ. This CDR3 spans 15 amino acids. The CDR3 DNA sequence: TGCGCCAGCAGCTTGAGTTGGGGCACCCCTAATGAGCAGTTCTTC. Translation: CASSLSWGTPNEQFF.

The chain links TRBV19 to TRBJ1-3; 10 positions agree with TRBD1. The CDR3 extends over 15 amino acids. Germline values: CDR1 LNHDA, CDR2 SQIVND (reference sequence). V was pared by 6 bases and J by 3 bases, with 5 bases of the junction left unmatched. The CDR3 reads CASSVTGGFGNTIYF. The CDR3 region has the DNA TGTGCCAGTAGCGTGACAGGGGGCTTTGGAAACACCATATATTTT.